The TCR beta chain described here comes from a study of OX40 agonist ivuxolimab in advanced cancers. Study-wide results and caveats: Mean expanded clone counts were higher in CD8+ than CD4+ T cells. Clonal expansion from baseline to week 6 occurred in both CD4+ and CD8+ T cells.

As concerns this clone: Its antigen is unidentified.

TCRdb keeps only in-frame clones here, not all; method: immunoSEQ multiplex PCR. The sample records 55,000 to 75,000 clones, around 84% being singletons. Samples were taken at baseline and on day 1 of cycles 4 and 7. V lost 0 bases and J 7 bases, leaving 10 bases between the germline ends. This CDR3 has 13 residues. CDR1 is MNHEY and CDR2 is SVGAGI in the germline V gene. The clonotype originates from an adult with an advanced solid tumor such as melanoma, head and neck, liver or kidney cancer. The chain recombines TRBV6-5 with TRBJ2-7; D not resolved. The sequencing used CD4+ or CD8+ T cells sorted from blood, collected in a trial of the OX40 agonist ivuxolimab. The CDR3 coding sequence is TGTGCCAGCAGTTACTCTATTGGGGTTGAGCAGTACTTC. Its translation is CASSYSIGVEQYF.